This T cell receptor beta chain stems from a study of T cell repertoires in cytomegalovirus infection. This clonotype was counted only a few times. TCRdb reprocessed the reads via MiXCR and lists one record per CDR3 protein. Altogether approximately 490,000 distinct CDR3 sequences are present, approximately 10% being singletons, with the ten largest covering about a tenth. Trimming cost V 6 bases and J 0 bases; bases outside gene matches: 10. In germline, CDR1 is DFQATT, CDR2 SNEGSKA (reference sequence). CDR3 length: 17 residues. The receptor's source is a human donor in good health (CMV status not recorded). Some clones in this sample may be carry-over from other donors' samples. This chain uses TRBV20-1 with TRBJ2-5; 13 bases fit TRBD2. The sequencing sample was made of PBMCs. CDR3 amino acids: CSALGLAGFSYQETQYF. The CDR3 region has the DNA TGCAGTGCCTTGGGACTAGCGGGGTTTTCGTACCAAGAGACCCAGTACTTC.